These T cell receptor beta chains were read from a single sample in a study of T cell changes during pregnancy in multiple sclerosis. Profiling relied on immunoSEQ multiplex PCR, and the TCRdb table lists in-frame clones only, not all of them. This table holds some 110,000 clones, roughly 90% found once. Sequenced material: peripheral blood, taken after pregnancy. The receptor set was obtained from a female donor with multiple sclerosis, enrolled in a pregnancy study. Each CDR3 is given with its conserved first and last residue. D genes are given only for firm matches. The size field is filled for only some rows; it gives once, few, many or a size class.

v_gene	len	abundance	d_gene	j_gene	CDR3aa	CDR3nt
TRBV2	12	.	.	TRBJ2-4	CASSLAKDIQYF	TGTGCCAGCAGTTTAGCAAAGGACATTCAGTACTTC
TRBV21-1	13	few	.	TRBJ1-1	CASSTQGVTEAFF	TGTGCCAGCAGCACCCAGGGGGTCACTGAAGCTTTCTTT
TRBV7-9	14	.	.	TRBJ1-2	CASSPFPRVDGYTF	TGTGCCAGCAGCCCATTCCCCAGGGTAGATGGCTACACCTTC
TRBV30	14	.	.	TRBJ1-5	CAWSVSTIYQPQHF	TGTGCCTGGAGTGTCAGCACTATCTATCAGCCCCAGCATTTT
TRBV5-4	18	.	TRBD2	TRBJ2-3	CASSSSGPSFLFTDTQYF	TGTGCCAGCAGCTCTAGCGGACCATCCTTCTTATTCACAGATACGCAGTATTTT
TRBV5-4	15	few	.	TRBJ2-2	CASSLAERSTGELFF	TGTGCCAGCAGCTTGGCAGAGCGGTCCACCGGGGAGCTGTTTTTT
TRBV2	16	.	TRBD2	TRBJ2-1	CASSGRSGTYYNEQFF	TGTGCCAGCAGTGGGCGGAGCGGGACCTACTACAATGAGCAGTTCTTC
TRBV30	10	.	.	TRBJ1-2	CAWRLVGYTF	TGTGCCTGGAGACTGGTCGGCTACACCTTC
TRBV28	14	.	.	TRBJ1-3	CASSFATSGNTIYF	TGTGCCAGCAGTTTCGCGACATCTGGAAACACCATATATTTT
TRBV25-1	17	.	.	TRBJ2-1	CASSDPRRGISYNEQFF	TGTGCCAGCAGTGATCCAAGACGGGGGATCTCCTACAATGAGCAGTTCTTC
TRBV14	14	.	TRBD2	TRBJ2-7	CASSLRGGSYEQYF	TGTGCCAGCAGCCTACGGGGGGGCTCCTACGAGCAGTACTTC
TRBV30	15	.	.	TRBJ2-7	CAWSIGAAMPGEQYF	TGTGCCTGGAGTATAGGGGCAGCGATGCCCGGAGAGCAGTACTTC
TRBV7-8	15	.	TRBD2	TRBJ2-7	CASSLVASGAYEQYF	TGTGCCAGCAGCTTAGTGGCTAGCGGCGCCTACGAGCAGTACTTC
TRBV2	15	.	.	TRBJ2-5	CATSQAGYYQETQYF	TGTGCCACATCCCAGGCAGGGTACTACCAAGAGACCCAGTACTTC
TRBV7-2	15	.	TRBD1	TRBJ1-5	CASSLDRGSNQPQHF	TGTGCCAGCAGCTTGGACAGGGGTAGCAATCAGCCCCAGCATTTT
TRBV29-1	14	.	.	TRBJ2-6	CSVLELSGANVLTF	TGCAGCGTATTAGAACTTTCCGGGGCCAACGTCCTGACTTTC
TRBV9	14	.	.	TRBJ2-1	CASSVDGIYNEQFF	TGTGCCAGCAGCGTCGACGGGATCTACAATGAGCAGTTCTTC
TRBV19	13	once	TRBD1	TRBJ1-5	CASSRGQIQPQHF	TGTGCCAGTAGTAGGGGACAGATTCAGCCCCAGCATTTT
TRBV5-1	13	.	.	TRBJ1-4	CASKEPQGEKLFF	TGCGCCAGCAAGGAACCACAGGGAGAAAAACTGTTTTTT
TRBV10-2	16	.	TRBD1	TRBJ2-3	CASSESGRGPTDTQYF	TGCGCCAGCAGTGAGTCCGGCAGGGGGCCCACAGATACGCAGTATTTT
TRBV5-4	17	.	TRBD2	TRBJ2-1	CASSFGLASTSYNEQFF	TGTGCCAGCAGCTTCGGACTAGCGTCAACCTCCTACAATGAGCAGTTCTTC
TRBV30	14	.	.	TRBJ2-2	CAWSVVRNTGELFF	TGTGCCTGGAGTGTTGTCAGAAACACCGGGGAGCTGTTTTTT
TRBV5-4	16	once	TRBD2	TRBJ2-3	CASSLEVAGGTDTQYF	TGTGCCAGCAGCTTGGAGGTAGCGGGGGGAACAGATACGCAGTATTTT
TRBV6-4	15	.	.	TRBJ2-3	CASSRQNGITDTQYF	TGTGCCAGCAGTCGACAGAACGGTATAACAGATACGCAGTATTTT
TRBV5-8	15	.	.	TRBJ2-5	CASSLLGDSEGLKYF	TGTGCCAGCAGCTTGTTGGGGGACTCCGAAGGGTTGAAGTACTTC
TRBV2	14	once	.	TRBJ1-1	CASSEEGRGTEAFF	TGTGCCAGCAGTGAGGAAGGGAGGGGAACTGAAGCTTTCTTT
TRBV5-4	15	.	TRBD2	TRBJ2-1	CASSSGTTFDNEQFF	TGTGCCAGCAGCTCCGGGACTACCTTCGACAATGAGCAGTTCTTC
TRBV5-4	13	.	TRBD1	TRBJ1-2	CASSARQGSGYTF	TGTGCCAGCAGCGCGAGACAGGGAAGCGGCTACACCTTC
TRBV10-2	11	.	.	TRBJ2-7	CASSEGVEQYF	TGCGCCAGCAGTGAAGGGGTCGAGCAGTACTTC
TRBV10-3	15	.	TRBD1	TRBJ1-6	CAISESRGLGSPLHF	TGTGCCATCAGTGAGTCCAGGGGGTTGGGTTCACCCCTCCACTTT
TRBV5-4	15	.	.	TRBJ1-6	CASSLATGVNSPLHF	TGTGCCAGCAGCTTGGCGACAGGCGTTAATTCACCCCTCCACTTT
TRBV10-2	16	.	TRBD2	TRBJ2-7	CASSESIGLAPYEQYF	TGCGCCAGCAGTGAGTCGATAGGACTAGCGCCCTACGAGCAGTACTTC